The present TCR beta chain was sequenced within a study of vaccination effects on CD4 cells after COVID-19. Sequencing was performed with immunoSEQ multiplex PCR; in TCRdb, only in-frame clones are kept and a portion is missing. The sample records about 23,000 clones, roughly 76% being singletons. After expansion with viral peptide pools in the ViraFEST assay, antigen-specific CD4+ T cells were sequenced. When around 10 days of culture had elapsed, CD4+ T cells were isolated. Vaccinated participants had no history of SARS-CoV-2 infection and tested negative for nucleocapsid antibodies. Germline values: CDR1 KGHSH, CDR2 LQKENI. CDR3 length: 18 residues. Trimming left V 0 bases short and J 0 bases short, with 17 bases between. Study-level results: Clones from infection and from vaccination both contracted markedly late after vaccination.

This clone was found a few times. Its antigen is as yet unknown. The sequencing here drew on CD4+ T cells from PBMCs cultured with SARS-CoV-2 spike peptides, taken before COVID-19 vaccination. The chain couples TRBV18 to TRBJ1-1, with a tentative D call TRBD1 (6 bases). This clonotype originated in a human donor who received a COVID-19 vaccine. The CDR3 nucleotides are TGTGCCAGCTCACCACCCGCTTGGACAGAAATTATGAACACTGAAGCTTTCTTT. This translates into CASSPPAWTEIMNTEAFF.